These 17 T cell receptor beta chains originate from one sample sequenced in a study of blood T cell repertoires in COVID-19. The assay was immunoSEQ multiplex PCR, and TCRdb's table has in-frame clones only and misses some. The sample has approximately 300,000 clones; around nine tenths are singletons. The specimen sequenced was peripheral blood. The receptor source for this set is a man younger than 45 with acute or convalescent COVID-19.

The rearrangement uses TRBV3-1 (or the pseudogene TRBV3-2) and TRBJ2-5, with D possibly being TRBD2 (6 bases). V lost 3 bases, J lost 0 bases, and 8 bases lay in between. The CDR3 spans 14 residues. Per germline, CDR1 LGHDT and CDR2 YNNKEL (reference sequence). CDR3 loop: CASSQRDYQETQYF. The CDR3 DNA follows: TGTGCCAGCAGCCAGAGGGACTACCAAGAGACCCAGTACTTC.

This sequence joins TRBV6-1 and TRBJ2-1; D not certain. V lost 1 base and J lost 2, with 6 bases in between. The CDR3 loop spans 14 amino acids. Germline CDR1 is MNHNS and CDR2 is SASEGT. The CDR3 sequence is CASSEEPAYNEQFF. CDR3 nucleotide sequence: TGTGCCAGCAGTGAAGAGCCCGCCTACAATGAGCAGTTCTTC.

CDR3 residues: CASSSRRGGTFQETQYF. As DNA, the CDR3 is TGTGCCAGTAGTTCCCGTCGGGGGGGGACTTTCCAAGAGACCCAGTACTTC. The V call is TRBV19, the J call TRBJ2-5; TRBD2 matches at 8 bases. CDR3 length equals 17 residues. V lost 5 bases and J lost 1; bases outside the gene matches: 12. Germline V CDR1 and CDR2: LNHDA, SQIVND (reference sequence).

The chain is built from TRBV18 and TRBJ2-4, with D uncertain. V was clipped by 0 bases and J by 3 bases, with 6 bases between them. This CDR3 is 14 amino acids long. CDR1 KGHSH and CDR2 LQKENI come from the germline V gene. The CDR3 region has the DNA TGTGCCAGCTCACCACCCAGTCTCAAAAACATTCAGTACTTC. Its translation is CASSPPSLKNIQYF.

This chain joins TRBV18 and TRBJ1-3; D gene ambiguous. V shed 4 bases and J shed 2 bases, with 12 bases lying between them. Looked up from germline, CDR1 is KGHSH and CDR2 is LQKENI. This CDR3 has 15 amino acids. CDR3 bases: TGTGCCAGCTCACGGGTGGGAGGCCCTGGAAACACCATATATTTT. Protein: CASSRVGGPGNTIYF.

The V gene is TRBV19, the J gene TRBJ2-7, with D possibly matching TRBD2 (7 bases). The V and J ends lost 3 bases and 4 bases respectively, with 13 bases between them. This CDR3 is built from 14 residues. CDR1 is LNHDA and CDR2 is SQIVND in the germline V gene (reference sequence). In DNA, the CDR3 is TGTGCCAGTAGTATCGGCGGGGGCGCTTACGAGCAGTACTTC. Translated: CASSIGGGAYEQYF.

The chain is built from TRBV28 and TRBJ1-2, with 9 bases that match TRBD1. V lost 3 bases to trimming and J lost 5 bases; unmatched junction nucleotides: 7. Germline values: CDR1 MDHEN, CDR2 SYDVKM. The CDR3 runs 15 residues. CDR3 nucleotides: TGTGCCAGCAGTTTCGGGACAGGGTTTAGATATGGCTACACCTTC. It is translated as CASSFGTGFRYGYTF.

This clone was observed a single time. This chain links TRBV7-2 with TRBJ2-2; 7 bases align to TRBD2. V trimming: 5 bases; J trimming: 6 bases; junction bases outside the gene matches: 6. The CDR3 spans 14 residues. Per germline, CDR1 SGHTA and CDR2 FQGNSA. CDR3 amino acids: CASSTGLVSGELFF. The CDR3 DNA sequence: TGTGCCAGCAGCACAGGACTAGTGTCCGGGGAGCTGTTTTTT.

The gene calls are TRBV28 and TRBJ1-1; D ambiguous. This CDR3 is 12 amino acids long. The V gene lost 7 bases and the J gene lost 11 bases, with 17 bases spanning the gap. Germline assignment: CDR1 MDHEN and CDR2 SYDVKM. For the CDR3, the DNA is TGTGCCAGCACCCCGGAGCGGCATGCGGCTTTCTTT. It codes for CASTPERHAAFF.

This chain links TRBV4-1 with TRBJ2-7; 7 nucleotides line up with TRBD1. V gave up 5 bases and J gave up 1 base; unmatched junction bases: 8. CDR3 size: 15 residues. CDR1 MGHRA and CDR2 YSYEKL come from the germline V gene. The CDR3 loop is CASSTALGQSYEQYF. The CDR3 DNA reads TGCGCCAGCAGCACCGCTTTGGGACAGTCCTACGAGCAGTACTTC.

This clone occurred once. The J gene is TRBJ2-6, the V gene TRBV21-1; TRBD1 is the table's D call and was not checked against the DNA. TRBV21-1 is recorded as a pseudogene. CDR3 length: 16 residues. In DNA, the CDR3 is TGTGCCACCTATGGACAGGCGGCCGGGGGGGCCAACGTCCTGACTTTC. Its protein product is CATYGQAAGGANVLTF.

The chain carries TRBV7-9 and TRBJ2-3, with TRBD2 matching 7 bases. Germline trimming cut 5 bases from V and 5 bases from J; bases unmatched to any gene: 7. This CDR3 has 14 amino acids. Germline V CDR1 and CDR2: SEHNR, FQNEAQ (reference sequence). This chain's CDR3 is CASSQGTGGDTQYF. Here the CDR3 DNA reads TGTGCCAGCAGCCAAGGGACGGGAGGAGATACGCAGTATTTT.

The chain has TRBV19 and TRBJ1-5; possible D gene TRBD1, 5 bases. This CDR3 spans 13 amino acids. The germline gives CDR1 LNHDA, CDR2 SQIVND (reference sequence). Trimming left V 6 bases short and J 6 bases short, with 12 bases between. The CDR3 here is CASSPTRGQPQHF. CDR3 coding DNA: TGTGCCAGTAGCCCTACAAGGGGTCAGCCCCAGCATTTT.

The chain couples TRBV28 to TRBJ1-2, with D hard to call. CDR1 MDHEN and CDR2 SYDVKM come from the germline V gene. The ends were cut back, 8 bases at V and 3 bases at J, with 13 bases in the middle. CDR3 length: 13 residues. The CDR3 protein is CASAAGSHYGYTF. CDR3 bases: TGTGCCAGCGCCGCCGGGTCTCACTATGGCTACACCTTC.

The genes are TRBV19 and TRBJ1-4; D call uncertain. Trimming removed 6 bases from V and 5 bases from J, with 7 bases in between. The CDR3 has 12 residues. Germline-derived CDR1 and CDR2 are LNHDA and SQIVND (reference sequence). The CDR3 bases are TGTGCCAGTAGCCGGTCAAATGAAAAACTGTTTTTT. Protein sequence: CASSRSNEKLFF.

This sequence joins TRBV6-5 and TRBJ2-7, with a possible D match to TRBD2 (6 bases). CDR1 is MNHEY, CDR2 SVGAGI, per germline. CDR3 length: 14 residues. V lost 6 bases and J lost 5, with 17 bases in between. CDR3 nucleotide sequence: TGTGCCAGCAGCCGTGGGACTGACGCGGACGAGCAGTACTTC. It encodes CASSRGTDADEQYF.

CDR3 bases: TGTGCCAGCAGCCTCTTGGGAGGGCCGGATGAGCAGTTCTTC. Protein sequence: CASSLLGGPDEQFF. The genes are TRBV3-1 (or the pseudogene TRBV3-2) and TRBJ2-1, with 7 nucleotides matching TRBD2. V lost 4 bases to trimming and J lost 8 bases; unmatched junction nucleotides: 8. This CDR3 is 14 amino acids long. Germline lookup yields CDR1 LGHDT and CDR2 YNNKEL (reference sequence).